The 15 T cell receptor beta chains below were found in one sample sequenced in a study of blood T cell repertoires in COVID-19. Generated by immunoSEQ multiplex PCR, the TCRdb table keeps only in-frame clones and is missing some. Of around 85,000 clones in the sample, 90% were seen once. The sample consisted of peripheral blood. These receptors all stem from a woman over 75 with active or convalescent COVID-19.

The V gene is TRBV7-6, the J gene TRBJ1-4; 9 nucleotides match TRBD1. With 5 bases clipped from V and 1 base from J, the junction kept 5 bases outside the gene matches. Germline CDR1 and CDR2: SGHVS and FNYEAQ. The CDR3 has 16 amino acids. The CDR3 sequence is CASSAQGAGTNEKLFF. The CDR3 coding sequence is TGTGCCAGCAGCGCACAGGGGGCGGGAACTAATGAAAAACTGTTTTTT.

The V call is TRBV5-1, the J call TRBJ1-4; TRBD1 agrees at 8 bases. V lost 5 bases, J lost 10 bases, and 13 bases stayed unmatched. The germline CDR1 and CDR2 sequences are SGHRS and YFSETQ. The CDR3 totals 15 residues. CDR3: CASSSPGTGFGKLFF. CDR3 nucleotide sequence: TGCGCCAGCAGTTCTCCCGGGACAGGCTTCGGAAAACTGTTTTTT.

This chain connects TRBV19 to TRBJ1-6; tentatively, D is TRBD1 (5 bases). The CDR3 consists of 15 residues. Germline-derived CDR1 and CDR2 are LNHDA and SQIVND (reference sequence). V was shortened by 5 bases and J by 11 bases, with 19 bases between the two germline ends. The chain's CDR3 is CASSLLAGGAPPLHF. The CDR3 bases are TGTGCCAGTAGTCTCCTAGCAGGAGGGGCCCCACCCCTCCACTTT.

The V gene is TRBV21-1, the J gene TRBJ2-1; the D call in the table, TRBD2, was not verified against the DNA. TRBV21-1 is noted as a pseudogene. The CDR3 has 20 amino acids. The CDR3 DNA follows: TGTGCCAGCAGCAAACGATTGATACCCCGACTAGCGGGAGGTAGGAATGAGCAGTTCTTC. This gives the protein CASSKRLIPRLAGGRNEQFF.

The chain carries TRBV20-1 and TRBJ2-5; tentative D call: TRBD2 (6 bases). There are 11 residues in the CDR3. V was shortened by 7 bases and J by 7 bases, with 13 bases between the two germline ends. Germline assignment: CDR1 DFQATT and CDR2 SNEGSKA (reference sequence). The CDR3 here is CSGAFGGTQYF. In DNA form, the CDR3 reads TGCAGTGGTGCGTTCGGGGGGACCCAGTACTTC.

This clone was detected only once. This chain joins TRBV5-6 and TRBJ2-7; possibly TRBD2 for D (6 bases). The CDR3 extends over 15 amino acids. Germline lookup yields CDR1 SGHDT and CDR2 YYEEEE. V was trimmed by 4 bases and J by 5 bases, leaving 19 bases between them. CDR3 protein: CASSPPGGVVNEQYF. The CDR3 region has the DNA TGTGCCAGCAGCCCCCCCGGCGGGGTCGTCAACGAGCAGTACTTC.

This chain joins TRBV28 and TRBJ1-1; D ambiguous. In germline, CDR1 is MDHEN, CDR2 SYDVKM. V was pared by 6 bases and J by 0 bases, with 8 bases between. The CDR3 consists of 13 residues. CDR3 protein: CASRGQVNTEAFF. DNA for the CDR3: TGTGCCAGCAGGGGTCAGGTGAACACTGAAGCTTTCTTT.

This sequence joins TRBV11-2 and TRBJ1-1; D not certain. This CDR3 contains 17 residues. The germline V gene has CDR1 SGHAT and CDR2 FQNNGV. V lost 3 bases and J lost 3, with 20 bases in between. The CDR3 region is CASSFISPRDRDTEAFF. CDR3 nucleotides: TGTGCCAGCAGCTTTATATCACCACGGGATCGAGACACTGAAGCTTTCTTT.

The gene calls are TRBV10-2 and TRBJ2-7; TRBD2 aligns across 15 bases. With V trimmed by 6 bases and J by 1 base, 13 bases remained unmatched. Germline V lookup: CDR1 WSHSY, CDR2 SAAADI. CDR3 length: 19 amino acids. The CDR3 DNA follows: TGCGCCAGCAGCCCGGGCGGGGGACTAGCGGGAGGCTATTCCTACGAGCAGTACTTC. This codes for CASSPGGGLAGGYSYEQYF.

The gene calls are TRBV11-3 and TRBJ2-6; the match to TRBD2 covers 9 bases. V gave up 4 bases and J gave up 3 bases; unmatched junction bases: 7. This CDR3 has 17 residues. Germline V gives CDR1 SGHNT, CDR2 YENEEA. The CDR3 coding sequence is TGTGCCAGCAGCTCCGGAGCGGGAGGCTATGGGGCCAACGTCCTGACTTTC. Protein product: CASSSGAGGYGANVLTF.

The chain recombines TRBV12-3 or TRBV12-4 with TRBJ2-7; 8 bases align to TRBD1. V gave up 3 bases and J gave up 2 bases; unmatched junction bases: 0. This CDR3 has 13 residues. The CDR3 region has the DNA TGTGCCAGCAGTTTGGACAGGGCCTACGAGCAGTACTTC. This encodes CASSLDRAYEQYF.

V usage is TRBV19 and J usage is TRBJ1-5; unclear D gene. This CDR3 is built from 16 residues. Deletions cut 1 base from V and 1 base from J, with 11 bases between. Germline V gives CDR1 LNHDA, CDR2 SQIVND (reference sequence). The chain's CDR3 is CASSIGGSQSNQPQHF. CDR3 nucleotide sequence: TGTGCCAGTAGTATAGGAGGGTCACAAAGCAATCAGCCCCAGCATTTT.

This sequence joins TRBV7-2 and TRBJ2-2, with a possible D match to TRBD2 (5 bases). The CDR3 length is 14 residues. Germline assignment: CDR1 SGHTA and CDR2 FQGNSA. V lost 3 bases and J 1 base, leaving 6 bases between the germline ends. CDR3 sequence (DNA): TGTGCCAGCAGCTTCGCGGGGAACACCGGGGAGCTGTTTTTT. Its translation is CASSFAGNTGELFF.

This rearrangement joins TRBV3-1 (or the pseudogene TRBV3-2) to TRBJ2-5; D is ambiguous. The CDR3 has 13 amino acids. V was shortened by 0 bases and J by 4 bases, with 6 bases between the two germline ends. CDR1 is LGHDT and CDR2 is YNNKEL in the germline V gene (reference sequence). CDR3 coding DNA: TGTGCCAGCAGCCAAGATTACGGAGAGACCCAGTACTTC. It specifies CASSQDYGETQYF.

This clone came up a few times. The rearrangement uses TRBV9 and TRBJ2-7; 9 bases fit TRBD2. The CDR3 runs 15 residues. V lost 5 bases and J lost 1; bases outside the gene matches: 7. CDR1 is SGDLS and CDR2 is YYNGEE in the germline V gene. CDR3 DNA: TGTGCCAGCAGTTCGACTAGCGGCCCTTCCTACGAGCAGTACTTC. It encodes CASSSTSGPSYEQYF.